This T cell receptor beta chain was captured by sequencing in a study of immune evolution from preneoplasia to lung adenocarcinoma. Note on this clone: Its cognate antigen is unknown.

The protocol was immunoSEQ multiplex PCR, while the TCRdb copy is restricted to in-frame clones and leaves out a portion. The repertoire includes over 2,000 clones, approximately 80% of them detected once, and about 9.3% sits in the top ten. Findings and caveats of the study: From normal lung to invasive adenocarcinoma, top clone frequencies appeared to decrease. T cell clonality was higher in KRAS-mutant than EGFR-mutant or wild-type nodules. Later-stage lesions appeared to have more T cells, more diversity, less clonality.

Germline V gives CDR1 ENHRY, CDR2 SYGVKD. V shed 0 bases and J shed 4 bases, with 14 bases lying between them. The CDR3 contains 16 residues. The chain recombines TRBV10-3 with TRBJ2-3; D is ambiguous. Sequencing was carried out using FFPE lung adenocarcinoma in situ tissue. This clonotype was sampled from a person between 65 and 80 years old with lung adenocarcinoma. The CDR3 bases are TGTGCCATCAGTGAGTCGAACAAAGGTGGGGCAGATACGCAGTATTTT. Protein sequence: CAISESNKGGADTQYF.